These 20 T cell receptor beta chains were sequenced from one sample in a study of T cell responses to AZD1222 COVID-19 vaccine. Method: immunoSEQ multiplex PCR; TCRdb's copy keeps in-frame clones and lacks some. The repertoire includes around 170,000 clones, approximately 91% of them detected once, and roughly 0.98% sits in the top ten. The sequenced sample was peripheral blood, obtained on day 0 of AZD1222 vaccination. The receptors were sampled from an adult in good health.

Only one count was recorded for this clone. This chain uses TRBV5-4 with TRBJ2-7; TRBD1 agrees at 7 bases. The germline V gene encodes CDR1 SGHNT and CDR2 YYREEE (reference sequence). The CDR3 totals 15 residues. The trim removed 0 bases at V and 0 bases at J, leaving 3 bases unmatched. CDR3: CASSLAGTASYEQYF. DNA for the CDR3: TGTGCCAGCAGCTTGGCCGGGACAGCCTCCTACGAGCAGTACTTC.

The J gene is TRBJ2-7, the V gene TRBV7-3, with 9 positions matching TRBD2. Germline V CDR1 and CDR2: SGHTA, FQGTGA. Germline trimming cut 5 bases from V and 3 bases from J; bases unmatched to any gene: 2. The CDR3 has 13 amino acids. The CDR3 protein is CASSPRGGYEQYF. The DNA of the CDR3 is TGTGCCAGCAGCCCGCGGGGGGGCTACGAGCAGTACTTC.

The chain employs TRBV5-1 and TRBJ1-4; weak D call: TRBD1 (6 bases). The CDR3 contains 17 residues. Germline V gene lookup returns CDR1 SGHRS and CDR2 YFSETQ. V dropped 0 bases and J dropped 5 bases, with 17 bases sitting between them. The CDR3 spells CASSLAGGALMNEKLFF. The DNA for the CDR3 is TGCGCCAGCAGCTTGGCCGGGGGGGCGCTAATGAATGAAAAACTGTTTTTT.

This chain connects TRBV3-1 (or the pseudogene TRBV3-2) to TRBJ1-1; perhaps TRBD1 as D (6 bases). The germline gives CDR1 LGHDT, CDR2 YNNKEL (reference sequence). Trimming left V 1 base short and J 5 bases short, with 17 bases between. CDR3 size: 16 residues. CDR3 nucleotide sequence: TGTGCCAGCAGCCAAGGGGACACAGGGAGTCGGACTGAAGCTTTCTTT. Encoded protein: CASSQGDTGSRTEAFF.

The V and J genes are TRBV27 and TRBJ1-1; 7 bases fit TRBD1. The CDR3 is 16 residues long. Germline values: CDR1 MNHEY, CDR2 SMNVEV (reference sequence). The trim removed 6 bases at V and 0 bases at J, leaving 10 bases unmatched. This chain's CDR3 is CASSPSQGQVNTEAFF. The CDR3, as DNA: TGTGCCAGCAGCCCAAGCCAAGGACAGGTGAACACTGAAGCTTTCTTT.

The DNA for the CDR3 is TGTGCCACCAGTAAATCCGGGACAGCCTATGGCTACACCTTC. Translating it yields CATSKSGTAYGYTF. The V call is TRBV15, the J call TRBJ1-2; 7 bases align to TRBD1. J lost 4 bases, V lost 6 bases, and 8 bases had no gene match. CDR1 and CDR2 from the germline V gene are LNHNV and YYDKDF (reference sequence). CDR3 length equals 14 residues.

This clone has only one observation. The CDR3 region is CASSDPILAGETYEQYF. For the CDR3, the DNA is TGTGCCAGCAGCGATCCAATTCTAGCGGGAGAGACCTACGAGCAGTACTTC. This sequence joins TRBV7-7 and TRBJ2-7; 10 bases are shared with TRBD2. Germline assignment: CDR1 SSHAT and CDR2 FNYEAQ (reference sequence). The CDR3 is made up of 17 amino acids. The trim removed 5 bases at V and 2 bases at J, leaving 12 bases unmatched. Drawing the rest from reference TRBV7-7 and TRBJ2-7, the complete variable domain is GAGVSQSPRYKVTKRGQDVTLRCDPISSHATLYWYQQALGQGPEFLTYFNYEAQPDKSGLPSDRFSAERPEGSISTLTIQRTEQRDSAMYRCASSDPILAGETYEQYFGPGTRLTVT.

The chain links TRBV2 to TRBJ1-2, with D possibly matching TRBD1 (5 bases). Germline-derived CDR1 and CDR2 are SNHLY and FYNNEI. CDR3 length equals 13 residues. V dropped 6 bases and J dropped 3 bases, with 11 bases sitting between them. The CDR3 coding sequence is TGTGCCAGCAGAGACAGCGCTTACTATGGCTACACCTTC. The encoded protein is CASRDSAYYGYTF.

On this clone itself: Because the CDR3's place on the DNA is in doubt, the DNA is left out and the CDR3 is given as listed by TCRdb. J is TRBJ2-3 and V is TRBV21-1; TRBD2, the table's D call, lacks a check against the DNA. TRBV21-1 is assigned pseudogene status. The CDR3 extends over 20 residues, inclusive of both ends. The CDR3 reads CASSKGVGRGAASGTDTQYF.

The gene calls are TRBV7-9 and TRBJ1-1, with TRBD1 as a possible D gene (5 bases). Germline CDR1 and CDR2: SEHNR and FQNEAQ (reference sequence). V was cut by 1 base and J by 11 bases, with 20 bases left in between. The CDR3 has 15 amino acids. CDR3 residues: CASSLGGEGRRYAFF. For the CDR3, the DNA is TGTGCCAGCAGCTTAGGAGGGGAAGGTCGAAGGTACGCTTTCTTT. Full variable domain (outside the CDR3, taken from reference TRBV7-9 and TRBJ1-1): DTGVSQNPRHKITKRGQNVTFRCDPISEHNRLYWYRQTLGQGPEFLTYFQNEAQLEKSRLLSDRFSAERPKGSFSTLEIQRTEQGDSAMYLCASSLGGEGRRYAFFGQGTRLTVV.

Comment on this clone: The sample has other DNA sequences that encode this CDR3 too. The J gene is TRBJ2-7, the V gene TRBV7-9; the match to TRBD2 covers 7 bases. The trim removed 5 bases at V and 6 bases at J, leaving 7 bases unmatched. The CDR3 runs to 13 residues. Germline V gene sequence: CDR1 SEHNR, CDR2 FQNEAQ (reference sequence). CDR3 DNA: TGTGCCAGCAGCCTGGGGGGGAGTGGCGAGCAGTACTTC. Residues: CASSLGGSGEQYF.

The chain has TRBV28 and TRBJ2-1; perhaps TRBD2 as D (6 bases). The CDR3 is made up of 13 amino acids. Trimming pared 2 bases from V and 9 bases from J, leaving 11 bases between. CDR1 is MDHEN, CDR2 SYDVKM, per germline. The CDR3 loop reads CASSLGGFGEQFF. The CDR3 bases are TGTGCCAGCAGTTTAGGGGGGTTCGGTGAGCAGTTCTTC.

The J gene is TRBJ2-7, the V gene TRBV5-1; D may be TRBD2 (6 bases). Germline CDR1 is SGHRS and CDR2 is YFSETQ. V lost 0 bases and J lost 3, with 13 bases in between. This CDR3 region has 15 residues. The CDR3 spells CASSLVLATNYEQYF. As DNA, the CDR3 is TGCGCCAGCAGCTTGGTACTAGCCACTAACTACGAGCAGTACTTC.

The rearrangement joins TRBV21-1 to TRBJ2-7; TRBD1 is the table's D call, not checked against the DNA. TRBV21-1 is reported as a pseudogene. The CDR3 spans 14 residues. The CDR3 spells CASSKQGWTYEQYF. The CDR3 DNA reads TGTGCCAGCAGCAAACAGGGGTGGACCTACGAGCAGTACTTC.

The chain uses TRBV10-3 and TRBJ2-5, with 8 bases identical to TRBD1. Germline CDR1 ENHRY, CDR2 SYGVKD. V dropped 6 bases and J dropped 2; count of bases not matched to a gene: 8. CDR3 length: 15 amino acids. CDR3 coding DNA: TGTGCCATCAGAGGGGCGACAGGGGAGCAAGAGACCCAGTACTTC. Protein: CAIRGATGEQETQYF.

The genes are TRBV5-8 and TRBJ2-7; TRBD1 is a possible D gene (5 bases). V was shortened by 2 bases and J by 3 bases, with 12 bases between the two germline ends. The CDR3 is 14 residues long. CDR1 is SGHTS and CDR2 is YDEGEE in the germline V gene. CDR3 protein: CASSLQNQGYEQYF. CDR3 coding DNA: TGTGCCAGCAGCTTACAAAACCAGGGCTACGAGCAGTACTTC.

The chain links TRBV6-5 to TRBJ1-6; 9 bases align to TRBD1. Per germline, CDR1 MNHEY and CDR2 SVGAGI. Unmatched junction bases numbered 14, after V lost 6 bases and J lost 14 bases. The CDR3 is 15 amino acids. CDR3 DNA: TGTGCCAGCAGGCTTGCCGGGACAGGGTACGTCACCCTCCACTTT. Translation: CASRLAGTGYVTLHF.

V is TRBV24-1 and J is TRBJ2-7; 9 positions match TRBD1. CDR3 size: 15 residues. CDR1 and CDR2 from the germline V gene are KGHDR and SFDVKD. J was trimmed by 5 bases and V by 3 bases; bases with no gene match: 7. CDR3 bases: TGTGCCACCAGTGATCCGGGACAGGGACTAAACGAGCAGTACTTC. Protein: CATSDPGQGLNEQYF.

The CDR3 loop reads CASSAGLVYEQYF. DNA of the CDR3: TGTGCCAGTAGTGCAGGACTAGTCTACGAGCAGTACTTC. This sequence joins TRBV19 and TRBJ2-7; 7 bases fit TRBD2. Per germline, CDR1 LNHDA and CDR2 SQIVND (reference sequence). J lost 3 bases, V lost 5 bases, and 4 bases had no gene match. This CDR3 spans 13 amino acids.

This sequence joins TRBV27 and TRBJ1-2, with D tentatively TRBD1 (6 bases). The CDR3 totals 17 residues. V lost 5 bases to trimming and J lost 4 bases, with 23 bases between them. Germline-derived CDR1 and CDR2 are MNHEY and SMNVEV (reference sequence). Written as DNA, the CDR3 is TGTGCCAGCAGTGTAGGACAGCCGAATAGGGGGGGCTATGGCTACACCTTC. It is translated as CASSVGQPNRGGYGYTF.